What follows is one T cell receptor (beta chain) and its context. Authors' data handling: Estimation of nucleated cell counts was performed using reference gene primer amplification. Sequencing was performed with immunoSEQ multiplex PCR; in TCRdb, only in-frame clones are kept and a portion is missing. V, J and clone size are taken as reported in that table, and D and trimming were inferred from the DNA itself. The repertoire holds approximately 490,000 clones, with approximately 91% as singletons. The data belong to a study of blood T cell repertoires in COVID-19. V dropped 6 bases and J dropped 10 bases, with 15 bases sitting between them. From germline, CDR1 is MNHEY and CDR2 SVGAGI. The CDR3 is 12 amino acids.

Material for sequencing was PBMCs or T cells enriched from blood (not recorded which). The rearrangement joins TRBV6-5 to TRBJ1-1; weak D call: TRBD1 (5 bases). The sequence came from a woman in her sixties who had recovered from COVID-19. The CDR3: CASRTRSGGAFF. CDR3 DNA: TGTGCCAGCAGAACCCGATCGGGGGGAGCTTTCTTT.